The 29 T cell receptor beta chains listed next were all sequenced from one sample in a study of blood T cell repertoires in COVID-19. Produced via immunoSEQ multiplex PCR; TCRdb's table is partial and in-frame only. There are 490,000 or so clones in the sample; around nine tenths occur only once, and around 7.9% lies in the top ten. Sequenced sample: PBMCs or T cells enriched from blood (not recorded which). These receptors came from a woman in her fifties or sixties who had recovered from COVID-19.

The gene calls are TRBV5-6 and TRBJ1-2; maybe TRBD1 (5 bases). From germline, CDR1 is SGHDT and CDR2 YYEEEE. The CDR3 spans 13 residues. V was cut by 4 bases and J by 6 bases, with 13 bases left in between. CDR3: CASSEAREDGYTF. The DNA of the CDR3 is TGTGCCAGCAGCGAAGCCAGGGAGGATGGCTACACCTTC.

V and J are TRBV29-1 and TRBJ1-2; D gene unclear. V shed 0 bases and J shed 8 bases, with 13 bases lying between them. In germline, CDR1 is SQVTM, CDR2 ANQGSEA. The CDR3 runs 13 residues. This CDR3 reads CSVEDGRREGYTF. The CDR3 nucleotides are TGCAGCGTTGAAGACGGGCGTCGGGAAGGCTACACCTTC.

V and J are TRBV20-1 and TRBJ2-7; a weak D match, TRBD1 (5 bases). CDR1 and CDR2 from the germline V gene are DFQATT and SNEGSKA (reference sequence). With 1 base removed from V and 6 bases from J, the gap between germline ends came to 7 bases. The CDR3 has 11 residues. The CDR3 DNA is TGCAGTGCTAGAGCGCAGGGCGAGCAGTACTTC. Encoded protein: CSARAQGEQYF.

This clone was counted a single time. The chain is built from TRBV5-1 and TRBJ1-1, with 9 nucleotides matching TRBD1. The V gene end was trimmed by 2 bases and the J gene end by 4 bases; junction bases not matched to a gene: 6. Germline V gives CDR1 SGHRS, CDR2 YFSETQ. The CDR3 contains 15 residues. As DNA, the CDR3 is TGCGCCAGCAGCTTTTTTTCGGGACAGGGCACTGAAGCTTTCTTT. Protein sequence: CASSFFSGQGTEAFF.

This clone came up once. The chain combines TRBV9 with TRBJ2-3; maybe TRBD2 (5 bases). This CDR3 region has 15 residues. The V end lost 2 bases, the J end lost 5 bases, and 15 bases lay between the germline ends. CDR1 and CDR2 from the germline V gene are SGDLS and YYNGEE. The CDR3 DNA reads TGTGCCAGCAGCGTGGGAGATGATTTCGGAGATACGCAGTATTTT. Protein sequence: CASSVGDDFGDTQYF.

The chain links TRBV6-5 to TRBJ2-4; perhaps TRBD1 as D (5 bases). Germline-derived CDR1 and CDR2 are MNHEY and SVGAGI. This CDR3 has 15 residues. Trimming removed 5 bases from V and 1 base from J, with 12 bases in between. CDR3 in DNA: TGTGCCAGCAGTCACAGGACAAGGGCCAAAAACATTCAGTACTTC. It encodes CASSHRTRAKNIQYF.

The chain links TRBV5-5 to TRBJ2-5; 12 bases are shared with TRBD1. The ends lost 5 bases at V and 4 bases at J; junction bases unmatched: 9. The CDR3 has 16 amino acids. Germline lookup yields CDR1 SGHKS and CDR2 YYEKEE (reference sequence). This CDR3 is CASRLTGTGGRETQYF. CDR3 in DNA: TGTGCCAGCAGACTCACCGGGACAGGGGGCCGAGAGACCCAGTACTTC.

The J gene is TRBJ2-7, the V gene TRBV6-5, with D possibly being TRBD1 (6 bases). This CDR3 is built from 15 residues. Germline loops: CDR1 MNHEY, CDR2 SVGAGI. Trimming cost V 6 bases and J 2 bases, with 17 bases left between them. CDR3 sequence (DNA): TGTGCCAGCAGGACCGGGACCTGGGGGCCCTACGAGCAGTACGTC. Its translation is CASRTGTWGPYEQYV.

The CDR3 bases are TGTGCCAGCATGAGGACAGTTGGGGCAGAGACCCAGTACTTC. Its translation is CASMRTVGAETQYF. The genes are TRBV6-5 and TRBJ2-5; maybe TRBD1 (6 bases). Trimming shortened V by 7 bases and J by 4 bases, and 16 bases separated the two germline ends. Germline CDR1 is MNHEY and CDR2 is SVGAGI. The CDR3 length is 14 residues.

CDR3 in amino acids: CASSPLSPGTGELFF. As DNA, the CDR3 is TGTGCCAGCAGCCCCCTAAGTCCGGGAACCGGGGAGCTGTTTTTT. The chain employs TRBV11-2 and TRBJ2-2; TRBD2 might be the D (5 bases). Germline CDR1 SGHAT, CDR2 FQNNGV. The CDR3 sequence is 15 residues long. V lost 5 bases, J lost 5 bases, and 15 bases lay in between.

V gene TRBV10-1 combines with J gene TRBJ2-4; D call uncertain. There are 16 residues in the CDR3. Germline V gene data show CDR1 as WNHNN and CDR2 as SYGVQD (reference sequence). The V gene lost 0 bases and the J gene lost 0 bases, with 9 bases spanning the gap. CDR3 residues: CASSESGTLAKNIQYF. CDR3 DNA sequence: TGCGCCAGCAGTGAGTCGGGCACCTTAGCCAAAAACATTCAGTACTTC.

The DNA of the CDR3 is TGTGCCACCAGTGGCCCCCCATCTAGCGGCCAAGAGACCCAGTACTTC. This encodes CATSGPPSSGQETQYF. The V gene is TRBV24-1, the J gene TRBJ2-5; 7 bases match TRBD2. Germline CDR1 is KGHDR and CDR2 is SFDVKD. The trim removed 5 bases at V and 1 base at J, leaving 9 bases unmatched. The CDR3 consists of 16 residues.

The CDR3 region has the DNA TGTGCCAGCAGTGTACCAGAACTAAACACTGAAGCTTTCTTT. Protein: CASSVPELNTEAFF. This chain connects TRBV2 to TRBJ1-1; no firm D call. Germline V gene sequence: CDR1 SNHLY, CDR2 FYNNEI. The CDR3 spans 14 residues. Trimming removed 4 bases at V and 2 bases at J, with 11 bases between.

V is TRBV19 and J is TRBJ1-5, with D unresolved. The CDR3 covers 13 residues. CDR1 and CDR2 from the germline V gene are LNHDA and SQIVND (reference sequence). Trimming removed 4 bases at V and 6 bases at J, with 10 bases between. CDR3 sequence: CASSRAESQPQHF. The CDR3 nucleotides are TGTGCCAGTAGTAGGGCAGAGAGTCAGCCCCAGCATTTT.

The chain has TRBV7-2 and TRBJ2-2, with D hard to call. The germline V and J ends were trimmed by 4 bases and 5 bases, with 8 bases remaining between them. This CDR3 is built from 13 residues. Germline V gene lookup returns CDR1 SGHTA and CDR2 FQGNSA. CDR3 nucleotide sequence: TGTGCCAGCAGCTCAACTTGGACCGGGGAGCTGTTTTTT. Protein sequence: CASSSTWTGELFF.

This sequence joins TRBV27 and TRBJ1-4, with D uncertain. V was pared by 5 bases and J by 3 bases, with 10 bases between. This CDR3 has 14 residues. Germline lookup yields CDR1 MNHEY and CDR2 SMNVEV (reference sequence). CDR3 sequence: CASSRVGANEKLFF. The CDR3 DNA reads TGTGCCAGCAGTAGAGTCGGGGCTAATGAAAAACTGTTTTTT.

The genes are TRBV30 and TRBJ1-2; 12 bases agree with TRBD1. There are 13 residues in the CDR3. V dropped 8 bases and J dropped 8; count of bases not matched to a gene: 9. The germline V gene encodes CDR1 GTSNPN and CDR2 SVGIG (reference sequence). CDR3 amino acids: CARLGTGGRGYTF. In DNA form, the CDR3 reads TGTGCCCGCCTGGGGACAGGGGGCCGGGGCTACACCTTC.

The chain combines TRBV23-1 with TRBJ2-7; no clear D gene. TRBV23-1 is annotated as an ORF whose role is uncertain. V shed 0 bases and J shed 4 bases, with 4 bases lying between them. The CDR3 sequence is 12 residues long. The CDR3 loop is CASSQSGYEQYF. As DNA, the CDR3 is TGCGCCAGCAGTCAATCCGGGTACGAGCAGTACTTC.

This chain uses TRBV7-9 with TRBJ2-1; D is possibly TRBD2 (5 bases). Germline V gene sequence: CDR1 SEHNR, CDR2 FQNEAQ (reference sequence). This CDR3 region has 13 residues. Trimming removed 5 bases from V and 5 bases from J, with 10 bases in between. CDR3 bases: TGTGCCAGCAGCACGGACTTAGACAATGAGCAGTTCTTC. As protein: CASSTDLDNEQFF.

This clone has just a few counts. J is TRBJ1-5 and V is TRBV7-8; weak D call: TRBD1 (5 bases). The CDR3 has 14 amino acids. The germline CDR1 and CDR2 sequences are SGHVS and FQNEAQ. The V and J ends lost 2 bases and 12 bases respectively, with 17 bases between them. CDR3 region: CASSLTRTPWGQHF. Here the CDR3 DNA reads TGTGCCAGCAGCTTAACGCGGACACCCTGGGGCCAGCATTTT. Using reference TRBV7-8 and TRBJ1-5 for the parts outside the CDR3, the full variable domain is GAGVSQSPRYKVAKRGQDVALRCDPISGHVSLFWYQQALGQGPEFLTYFQNEAQLDKSGLPSDRFFAERPEGSVSTLKIQRTQQEDSAVYLCASSLTRTPWGQHFGDGTRLSIL.

Turning to this clone: The same CDR3 arises from other DNA sequences in this sample as well. This sequence joins TRBV27 and TRBJ1-5, with no clear D. V was trimmed by 3 bases and J by 1 base, leaving 10 bases between them. CDR1 is MNHEY and CDR2 is SMNVEV in the germline V gene (reference sequence). The CDR3 runs to 15 residues. The CDR3 is CASSFKTGSNQPQHF. In DNA form, the CDR3 reads TGTGCCAGCAGTTTCAAGACGGGGAGCAATCAGCCCCAGCATTTT.

The chain joins TRBV5-1 to TRBJ2-3, with a tentative D call TRBD1 (6 bases). Germline values: CDR1 SGHRS, CDR2 YFSETQ. Trimming left V 4 bases short and J 2 bases short, with 11 bases between. This CDR3 has 14 residues. The CDR3 nucleotides read TGCGCCAGCAGCGCACGACAGGACACAGATACGCAGTATTTT. Its translation: CASSARQDTDTQYF. The whole variable domain, remainder taken from reference TRBV5-1 and TRBJ2-3, is KAGVTQTPRYLIKTRGQQVTLSCSPISGHRSVSWYQQTPGQGLQFLFEYFSETQRNKGNFPGRFSGRQFSNSRSEMNVSTLELGDSALYLCASSARQDTDTQYFGPGTRLTVL.

A note on this clone: Other nucleotide sequences in the sample specify the same CDR3. The genes are TRBV9 and TRBJ2-7, with 9 bases fitting TRBD1. The CDR3 has 14 amino acids. J gave up 2 bases and V 2 bases, and 2 bases lay outside the gene matches. Germline lookup yields CDR1 SGDLS and CDR2 YYNGEE. CDR3 DNA sequence: TGTGCCAGCAGCGTTGGACAGGGGACCTACGAGCAGTACTTC. It codes for CASSVGQGTYEQYF.

The chain recombines TRBV19 with TRBJ2-4; 7 nucleotides align to TRBD1. Germline CDR1 reads LNHDA; CDR2 reads SQIVND (reference sequence). Germline trimming cut 4 bases from V and 3 bases from J; bases unmatched to any gene: 18. The CDR3 is made up of 19 amino acids. CDR3 sequence (DNA): TGTGCCAGTAGTACCCAGGACGAATTGGGACAGAGGTTCAAAAACATTCAGTACTTC. Its protein is CASSTQDELGQRFKNIQYF.

V gene TRBV5-1 combines with J gene TRBJ1-3; no clear D gene. The CDR3 has 13 residues. Germline V lookup: CDR1 SGHRS, CDR2 YFSETQ. V gave up 0 bases and J gave up 8 bases, with 9 bases separating them. The CDR3 DNA sequence: TGCGCCAGCAGCTTGGCCAGCGTGGACACCATATATTTT. Translating it yields CASSLASVDTIYF.

V is TRBV6-5 and J is TRBJ2-1, with D possibly being TRBD2 (5 bases). The CDR3 extends over 14 amino acids. Germline lookup yields CDR1 MNHEY and CDR2 SVGAGI. Deletions cut 7 bases from V and 4 bases from J, with 14 bases between. The CDR3 DNA follows: TGTGCCAGCATGAGGGTCCAACAGTACAATGAGCAGTTCTTC. It specifies CASMRVQQYNEQFF.

On this clone itself: A much larger clone is a single base away; this may be a read error. The sample carries other DNA sequences with the same CDR3. Written as DNA, the CDR3 is TGCGCTAGCAGCCAAGATACGACAGTAGCCGATGAGCAGTTCTTC. Amino acids: CASSQDTTVADEQFF. The chain combines TRBV4-1 with TRBJ2-1; the D gene is possibly TRBD1 (5 bases). The CDR3 totals 15 residues. CDR1 and CDR2 from the germline V gene are MGHRA and YSYEKL.

This chain links TRBV19 with TRBJ1-1; D gene unclear. The V gene lost 2 bases and the J gene lost 7 bases, with 11 bases spanning the gap. Germline CDR1 LNHDA, CDR2 SQIVND (reference sequence). CDR3 length: 13 amino acids. This CDR3 is CASSIRGDREAFF. CDR3 DNA sequence: TGTGCCAGTAGTATACGGGGTGATCGTGAAGCTTTCTTT.

The V gene is TRBV12-5, the J gene TRBJ1-1; no definite D call. Germline V CDR1 and CDR2: LGHNT, FRNRAP. This CDR3 has 16 residues. Trimming stripped 2 bases from V and 5 bases from J, with 18 bases between. The CDR3 loop is CASGLKSGGLATEAFF. The CDR3 DNA reads as TGTGCTAGTGGTTTGAAAAGCGGCGGTTTGGCGACTGAAGCTTTCTTT.